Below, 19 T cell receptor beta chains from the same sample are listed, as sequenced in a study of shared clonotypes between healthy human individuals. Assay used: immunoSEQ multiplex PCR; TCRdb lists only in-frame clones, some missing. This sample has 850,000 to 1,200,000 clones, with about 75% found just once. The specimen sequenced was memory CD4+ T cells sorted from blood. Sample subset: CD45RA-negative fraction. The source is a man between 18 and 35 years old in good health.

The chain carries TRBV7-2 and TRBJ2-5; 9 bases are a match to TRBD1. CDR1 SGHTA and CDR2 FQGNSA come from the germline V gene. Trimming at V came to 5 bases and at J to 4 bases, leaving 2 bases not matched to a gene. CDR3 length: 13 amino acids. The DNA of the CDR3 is TGTGCCAGCAGCCAGGACAGGGGAGAGACCCAGTACTTC. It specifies CASSQDRGETQYF.

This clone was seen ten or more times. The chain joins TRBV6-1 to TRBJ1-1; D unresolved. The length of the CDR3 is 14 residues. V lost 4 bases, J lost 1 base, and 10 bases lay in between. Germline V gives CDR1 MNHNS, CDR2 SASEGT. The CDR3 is CASSAAGSNTEAFF. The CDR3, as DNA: TGTGCCAGCAGTGCGGCGGGATCGAACACTGAAGCTTTCTTT.

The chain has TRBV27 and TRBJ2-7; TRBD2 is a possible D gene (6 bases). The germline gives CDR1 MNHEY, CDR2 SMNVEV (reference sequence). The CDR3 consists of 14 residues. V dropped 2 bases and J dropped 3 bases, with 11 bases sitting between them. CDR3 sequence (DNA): TGTGCCAGCAGTTTAAAGGGGACTGGCTACGAGCAGTACTTC. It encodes CASSLKGTGYEQYF.

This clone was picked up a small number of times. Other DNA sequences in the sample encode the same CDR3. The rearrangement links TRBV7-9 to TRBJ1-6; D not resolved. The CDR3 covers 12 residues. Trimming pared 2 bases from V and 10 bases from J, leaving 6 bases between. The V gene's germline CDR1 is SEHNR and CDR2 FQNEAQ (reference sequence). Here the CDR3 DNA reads TGTGCCAGCAGCTTACCGGGGTCACCCCTCCACTTT. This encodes CASSLPGSPLHF.

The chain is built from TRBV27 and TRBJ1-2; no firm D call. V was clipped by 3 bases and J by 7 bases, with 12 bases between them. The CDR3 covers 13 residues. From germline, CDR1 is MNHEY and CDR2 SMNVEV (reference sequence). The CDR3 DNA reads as TGTGCCAGCAGTTTTAACGAACGGGGTGGCTACACCTTC. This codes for CASSFNERGGYTF.

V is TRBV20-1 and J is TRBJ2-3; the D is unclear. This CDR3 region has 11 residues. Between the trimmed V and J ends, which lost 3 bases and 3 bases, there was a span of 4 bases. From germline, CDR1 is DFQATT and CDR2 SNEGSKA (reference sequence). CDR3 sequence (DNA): TGCAGTGCTAGGAAGACAGATACGCAGTATTTT. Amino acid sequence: CSARKTDTQYF.

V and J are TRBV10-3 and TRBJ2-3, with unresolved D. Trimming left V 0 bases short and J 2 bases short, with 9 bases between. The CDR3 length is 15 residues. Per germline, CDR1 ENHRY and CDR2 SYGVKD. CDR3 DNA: TGTGCCATCAGTGAGTCGCCAGCGCTCACAGATACGCAGTATTTT. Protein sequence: CAISESPALTDTQYF.

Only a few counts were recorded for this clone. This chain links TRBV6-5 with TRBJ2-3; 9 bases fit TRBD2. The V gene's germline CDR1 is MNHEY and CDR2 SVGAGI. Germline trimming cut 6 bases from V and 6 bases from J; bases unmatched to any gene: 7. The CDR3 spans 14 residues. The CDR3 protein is CASREAGGPDTQYF. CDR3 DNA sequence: TGTGCCAGCAGGGAGGCGGGGGGGCCCGATACGCAGTATTTT.

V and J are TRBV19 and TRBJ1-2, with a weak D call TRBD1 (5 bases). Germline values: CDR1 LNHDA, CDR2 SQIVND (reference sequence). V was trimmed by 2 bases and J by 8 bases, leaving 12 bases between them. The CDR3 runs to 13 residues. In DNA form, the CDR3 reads TGTGCCAGTAGTATAAAAGCAGGGCACGGCTACACCTTC. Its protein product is CASSIKAGHGYTF.

The DNA of the CDR3 is TGTGCCAGCAGTGAATCGACAGGGGTGGCAACACCCCTCCACTTT. Translated: CASSESTGVATPLHF. The gene calls are TRBV2 and TRBJ1-6, with 8 nucleotides matching TRBD1. Germline V gives CDR1 SNHLY, CDR2 FYNNEI. The V segment lost 2 bases and the J segment 11 bases; nucleotides outside the gene matches: 8. This CDR3 comprises 15 residues.

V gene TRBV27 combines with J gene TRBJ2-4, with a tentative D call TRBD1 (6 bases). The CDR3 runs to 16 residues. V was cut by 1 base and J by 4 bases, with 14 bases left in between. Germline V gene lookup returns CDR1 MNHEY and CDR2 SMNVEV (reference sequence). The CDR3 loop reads CASSLLGGIIKNIQYF. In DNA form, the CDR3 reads TGTGCCAGCAGTTTATTAGGGGGAATAATAAAAAACATTCAGTACTTC.

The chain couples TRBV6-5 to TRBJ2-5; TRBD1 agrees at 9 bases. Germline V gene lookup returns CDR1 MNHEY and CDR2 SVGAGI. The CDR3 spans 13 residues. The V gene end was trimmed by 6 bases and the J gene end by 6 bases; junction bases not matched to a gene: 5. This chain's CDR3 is CASSRGQGKTQYF. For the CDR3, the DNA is TGTGCCAGCAGCCGGGGACAGGGAAAGACCCAGTACTTC.

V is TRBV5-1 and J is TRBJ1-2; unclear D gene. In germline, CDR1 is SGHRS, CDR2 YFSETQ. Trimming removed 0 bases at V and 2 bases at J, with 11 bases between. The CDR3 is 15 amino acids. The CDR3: CASSLAEMGNYGYTF. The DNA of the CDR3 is TGCGCCAGCAGCTTGGCCGAGATGGGCAACTATGGCTACACCTTC.

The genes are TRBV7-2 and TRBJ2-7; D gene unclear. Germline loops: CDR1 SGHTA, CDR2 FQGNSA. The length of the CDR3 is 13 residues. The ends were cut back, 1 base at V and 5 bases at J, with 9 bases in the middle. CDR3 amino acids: CASSLEKTHEQYF. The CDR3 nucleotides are TGTGCCAGCAGCTTAGAAAAGACCCACGAGCAGTACTTC.

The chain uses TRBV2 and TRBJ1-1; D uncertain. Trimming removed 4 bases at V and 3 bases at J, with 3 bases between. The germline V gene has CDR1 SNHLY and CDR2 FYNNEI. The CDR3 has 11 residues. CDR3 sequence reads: CASSVYTEAFF. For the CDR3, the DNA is TGTGCCAGCAGTGTATACACTGAAGCTTTCTTT. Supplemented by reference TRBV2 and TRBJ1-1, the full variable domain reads EPEVTQTPSHQVTQMGQEVILRCVPISNHLYFYWYRQILGQKVEFLVSFYNNEISEKSEIFDDQFSVERPDGSNFTLKIRSTKLEDSAMYFCASSVYTEAFFGQGTRLTVV.

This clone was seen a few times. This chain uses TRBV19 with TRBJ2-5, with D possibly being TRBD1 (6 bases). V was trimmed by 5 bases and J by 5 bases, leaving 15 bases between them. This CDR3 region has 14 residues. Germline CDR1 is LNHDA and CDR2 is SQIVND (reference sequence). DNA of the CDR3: TGTGCCAGTAGTCCAGGGAACAGGGCGGAGACCCAGTACTTC. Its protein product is CASSPGNRAETQYF. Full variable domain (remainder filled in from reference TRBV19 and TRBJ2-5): DGGITQSPKYLFRKEGQNVTLSCEQNLNHDAMYWYRQDPGQGLRLIYYSQIVNDFQKGDIAEGYSVSREKKESFPLTVTSAQKNPTAFYLCASSPGNRAETQYFGPGTRLLVL.

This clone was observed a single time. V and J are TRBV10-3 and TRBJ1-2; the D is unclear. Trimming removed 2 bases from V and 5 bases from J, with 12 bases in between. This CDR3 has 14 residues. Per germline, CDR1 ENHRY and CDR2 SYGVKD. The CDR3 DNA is TGTGCCATCAGTGAGGGAGCGTCGGGGTATGGCTACACCTTC. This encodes CAISEGASGYGYTF.

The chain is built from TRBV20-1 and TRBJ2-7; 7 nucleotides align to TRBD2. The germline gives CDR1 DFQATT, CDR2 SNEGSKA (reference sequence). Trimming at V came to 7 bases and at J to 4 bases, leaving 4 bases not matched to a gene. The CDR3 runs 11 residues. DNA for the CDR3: TGCAGTGGGAGCGGGGTTTACGAGCAGTACTTC. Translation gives CSGSGVYEQYF.

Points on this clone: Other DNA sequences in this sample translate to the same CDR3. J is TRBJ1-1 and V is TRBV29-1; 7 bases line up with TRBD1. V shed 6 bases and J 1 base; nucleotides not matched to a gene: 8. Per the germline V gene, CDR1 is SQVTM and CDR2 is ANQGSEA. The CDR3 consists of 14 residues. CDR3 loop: CSVATGTANTEAFF. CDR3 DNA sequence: TGCAGCGTAGCGACCGGGACAGCGAACACTGAAGCTTTCTTT.